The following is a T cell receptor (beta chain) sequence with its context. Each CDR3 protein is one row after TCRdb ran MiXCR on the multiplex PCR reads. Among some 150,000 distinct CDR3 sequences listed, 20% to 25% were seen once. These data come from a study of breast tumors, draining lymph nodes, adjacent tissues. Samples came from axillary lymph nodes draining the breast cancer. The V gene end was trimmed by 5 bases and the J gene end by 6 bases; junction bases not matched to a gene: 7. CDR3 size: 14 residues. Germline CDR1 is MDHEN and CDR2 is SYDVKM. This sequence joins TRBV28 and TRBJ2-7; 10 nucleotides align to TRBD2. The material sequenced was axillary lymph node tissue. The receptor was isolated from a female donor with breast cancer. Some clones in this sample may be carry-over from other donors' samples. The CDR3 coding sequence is TGTGCCAGCAGTACAATAGCGGGAGGCGGCGAGCAGTACTTC. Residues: CASSTIAGGGEQYF.